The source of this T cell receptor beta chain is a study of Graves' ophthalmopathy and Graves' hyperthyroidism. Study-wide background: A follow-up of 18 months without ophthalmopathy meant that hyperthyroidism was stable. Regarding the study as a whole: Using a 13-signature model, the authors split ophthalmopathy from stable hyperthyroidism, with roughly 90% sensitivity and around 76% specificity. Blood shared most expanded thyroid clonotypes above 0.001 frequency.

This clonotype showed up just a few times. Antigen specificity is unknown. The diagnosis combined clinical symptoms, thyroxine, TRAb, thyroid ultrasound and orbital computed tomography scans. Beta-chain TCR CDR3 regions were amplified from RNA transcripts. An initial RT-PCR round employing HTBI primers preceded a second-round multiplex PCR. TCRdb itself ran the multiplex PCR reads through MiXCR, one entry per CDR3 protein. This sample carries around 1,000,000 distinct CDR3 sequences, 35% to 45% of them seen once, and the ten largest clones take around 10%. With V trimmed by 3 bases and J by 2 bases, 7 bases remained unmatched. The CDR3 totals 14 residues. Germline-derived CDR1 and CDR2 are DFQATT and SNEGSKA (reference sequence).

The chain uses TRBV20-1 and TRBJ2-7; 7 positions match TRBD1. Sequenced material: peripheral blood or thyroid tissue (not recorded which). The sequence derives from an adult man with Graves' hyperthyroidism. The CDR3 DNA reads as TGCAGTGCTAGTGCATATCAGGGGGCCTACGAGCAGTACTTC. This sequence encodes CSASAYQGAYEQYF.